This TCR beta chain stems from a study of OX40 agonist ivuxolimab in advanced cancers. For the study at large: Under the entry rules, prior anti-PD-1, anti-PD-L1 or anti-CTLA-4 therapy was allowed, and more than 35% had some.

Assay used: immunoSEQ multiplex PCR; TCRdb lists only in-frame clones, some missing. This sample has tens of thousands of clones, with under 85% found just once. After removal of 3 bases from V and 3 bases from J, the junction contained 6 bases not matched to a gene. The CDR3 extends over 16 amino acids. CDR1 and CDR2 (germline): MGHRA, YSYEKL. The clonotype comes from an adult with an advanced solid tumor such as melanoma, head and neck, liver or kidney cancer. Sequenced here: CD4+ or CD8+ T cells sorted from blood, sampled in a trial of the OX40 agonist ivuxolimab. The chain links TRBV4-1 to TRBJ2-1; TRBD2 matches 9 bases. For the CDR3, the DNA is TGCGCCAGCAGCCAGGCCCAACTAGCGGGCTACAATGAGCAGTTCTTC. It specifies CASSQAQLAGYNEQFF.